Shown below are 4 T cell receptor beta chains from a single sample sequenced in a study of T cell responses to AZD1222 COVID-19 vaccine. Method: immunoSEQ multiplex PCR; TCRdb's copy keeps in-frame clones and lacks some. Of some 150,000 clones in the sample, roughly 89% were seen once. Sequencing was performed on peripheral blood, taken on day 0 of AZD1222 vaccination. These receptors were obtained from an adult in good health.

V and J are TRBV10-3 and TRBJ1-1; D remains unclear. Trimming cost V 10 bases and J 1 base, with 13 bases left between them. This CDR3 region has 13 residues. Germline V gene sequence: CDR1 ENHRY, CDR2 SYGVKD. The CDR3 protein is CATRTDSNTEAFF. The CDR3 coding sequence is TGTGCCACCCGAACAGATTCGAACACTGAAGCTTTCTTT.

The chain is built from TRBV21-1 and TRBJ1-3; the DNA was not compared with TRBD1, the D call given in the table. TRBV21-1 is termed a pseudogene. This CDR3 region has 17 residues. The CDR3 DNA sequence: TGTGCCAGCAGCAAAGCGCTCGGCAGGTTGCCTGGAAACACCATATATTTT. This codes for CASSKALGRLPGNTIYF.

This clone came up once. J is TRBJ1-1 and V is TRBV5-6; D unresolved. Germline V gene lookup returns CDR1 SGHDT and CDR2 YYEEEE. Trimming left V 2 bases short and J 0 bases short, with 11 bases between. The CDR3 runs to 15 residues. In DNA form, the CDR3 reads TGTGCCAGCAGCTTACTTGAGTCAATGAACACTGAAGCTTTCTTT. It encodes CASSLLESMNTEAFF.

This chain links TRBV30 with TRBJ2-3, with TRBD2 matching over 9 bases. CDR3 length: 13 amino acids. V shed 0 bases and J 13 bases; nucleotides not matched to a gene: 8. Germline values: CDR1 GTSNPN, CDR2 SVGIG (reference sequence). CDR3: CAWSVGGRDSKYF. The CDR3 region has the DNA TGTGCCTGGAGTGTCGGCGGGAGGGACAGCAAGTATTTT.